The sequence of this T cell receptor (beta chain) was determined in a study of blood T cell repertoires in COVID-19. Study-level information: Donors in the United States, Italy and Spain gave samples during acute or convalescent COVID-19. PBMCs, B-cell-depleted T cells, or T cells provided the cDNA or gDNA that made up the material.

Germline lookup yields CDR1 DFQATT and CDR2 SNEGSKA (reference sequence). There are 14 residues in the CDR3. V dropped 3 bases and J dropped 0; count of bases not matched to a gene: 5. This clone was detected only once. Original processing notes: Quantification of nucleated cells was approximated via reference gene primer amplification. Libraries were prepared by immunoSEQ multiplex PCR; TCRdb keeps only in-frame clonotypes and omits some of them. The V and J calls and the clone size are those of that table, but D and trimming were determined from the DNA. Among about 93,000 clones listed, about nine tenths were seen once.

The rearrangement uses TRBV20-1 and TRBJ2-7, with 7 bases aligning to TRBD1. Sequencing was performed on peripheral blood. The receptor was isolated from a human donor with active COVID-19. The donor label of this sample is uncertain. CDR3 DNA: TGCAGTGCTAGTAGGGACAGCCGCTCCTACGAGCAGTACTTC. It encodes CSASRDSRSYEQYF.